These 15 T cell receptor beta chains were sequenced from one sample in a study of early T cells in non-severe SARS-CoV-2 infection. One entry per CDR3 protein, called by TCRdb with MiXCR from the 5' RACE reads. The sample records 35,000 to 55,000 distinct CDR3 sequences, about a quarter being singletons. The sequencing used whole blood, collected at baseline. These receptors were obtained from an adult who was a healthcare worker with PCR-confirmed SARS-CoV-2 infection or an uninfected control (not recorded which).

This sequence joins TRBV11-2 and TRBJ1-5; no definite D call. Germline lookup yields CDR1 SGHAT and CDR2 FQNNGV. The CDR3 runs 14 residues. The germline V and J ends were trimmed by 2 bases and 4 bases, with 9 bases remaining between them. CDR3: CASSLTATNQPQHF. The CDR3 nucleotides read TGTGCCAGCAGCTTAACTGCAACTAATCAGCCCCAGCATTTT. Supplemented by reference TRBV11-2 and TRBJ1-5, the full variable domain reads EAGVAQSPRYKIIEKRQSVAFWCNPISGHATLYWYQQILGQGPKLLIQFQNNGVVDDSQLPKDRFSAERLKGVDSTLKIQPAKLEDSAVYLCASSLTATNQPQHFGDGTRLSIL.

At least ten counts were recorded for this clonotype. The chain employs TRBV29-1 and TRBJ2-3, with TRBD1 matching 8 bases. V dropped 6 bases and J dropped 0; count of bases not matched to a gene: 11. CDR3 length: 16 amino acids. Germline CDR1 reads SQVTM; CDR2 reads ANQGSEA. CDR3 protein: CSVQGAQETSTDTQYF. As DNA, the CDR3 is TGCAGCGTCCAGGGGGCCCAGGAGACTAGCACAGATACGCAGTATTTT.

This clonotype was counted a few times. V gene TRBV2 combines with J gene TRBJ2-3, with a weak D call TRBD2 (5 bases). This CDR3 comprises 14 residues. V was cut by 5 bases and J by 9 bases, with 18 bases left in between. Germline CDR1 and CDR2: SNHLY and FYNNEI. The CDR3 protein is CASSRRTRSGTQYF. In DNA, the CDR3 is TGTGCCAGCAGTCGTCGTACCCGGAGCGGCACGCAGTATTTT.

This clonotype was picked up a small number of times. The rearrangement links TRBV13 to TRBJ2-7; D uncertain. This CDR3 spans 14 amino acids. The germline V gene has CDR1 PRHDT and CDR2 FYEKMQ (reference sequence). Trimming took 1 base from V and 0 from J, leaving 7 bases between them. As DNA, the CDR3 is TGTGCCAGCAGCTTAGAGGGAAGCTCCTACGAGCAGTACTTC. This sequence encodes CASSLEGSSYEQYF.

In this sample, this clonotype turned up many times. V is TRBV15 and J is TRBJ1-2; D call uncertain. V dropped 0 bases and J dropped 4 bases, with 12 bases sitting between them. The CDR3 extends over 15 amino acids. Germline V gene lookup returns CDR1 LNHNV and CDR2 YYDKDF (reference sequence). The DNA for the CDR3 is TGTGCCACCAGCAGAGACAGATTAAACCTCTATGGCTACACCTTC. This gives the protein CATSRDRLNLYGYTF.

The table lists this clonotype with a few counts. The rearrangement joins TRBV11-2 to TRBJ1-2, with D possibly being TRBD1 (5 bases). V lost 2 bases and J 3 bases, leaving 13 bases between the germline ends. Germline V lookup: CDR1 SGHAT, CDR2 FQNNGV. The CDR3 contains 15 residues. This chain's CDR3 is CASSLTGLNDYGYTF. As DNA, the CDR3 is TGTGCCAGCAGCTTAACGGGACTAAACGACTATGGCTACACCTTC.

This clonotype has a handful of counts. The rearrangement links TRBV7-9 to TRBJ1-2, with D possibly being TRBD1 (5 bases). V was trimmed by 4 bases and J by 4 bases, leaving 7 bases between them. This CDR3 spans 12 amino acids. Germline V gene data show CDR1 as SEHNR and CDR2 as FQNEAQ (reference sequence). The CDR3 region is CASSSDSYGYTF. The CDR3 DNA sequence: TGTGCCAGCAGCTCAGACAGCTATGGCTACACCTTC. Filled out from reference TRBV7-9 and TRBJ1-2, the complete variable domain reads DTGVSQNPRHKITKRGQNVTFRCDPISEHNRLYWYRQTLGQGPEFLTYFQNEAQLEKSRLLSDRFSAERPKGSFSTLEIQRTEQGDSAMYLCASSSDSYGYTFGSGTRLTVV.

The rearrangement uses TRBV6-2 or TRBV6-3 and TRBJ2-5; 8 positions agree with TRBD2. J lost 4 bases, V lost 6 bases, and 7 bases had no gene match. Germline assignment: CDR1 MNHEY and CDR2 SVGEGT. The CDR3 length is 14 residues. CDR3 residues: CASSPLSGGETQYF. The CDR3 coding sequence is TGTGCCAGCAGCCCCCTGAGCGGGGGAGAGACCCAGTACTTC.

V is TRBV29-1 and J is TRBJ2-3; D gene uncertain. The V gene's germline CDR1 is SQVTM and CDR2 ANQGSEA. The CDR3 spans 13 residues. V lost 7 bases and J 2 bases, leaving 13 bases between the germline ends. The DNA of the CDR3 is TGCAGCGCTCAGACCGTTTCCACAGATACGCAGTATTTT. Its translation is CSAQTVSTDTQYF.

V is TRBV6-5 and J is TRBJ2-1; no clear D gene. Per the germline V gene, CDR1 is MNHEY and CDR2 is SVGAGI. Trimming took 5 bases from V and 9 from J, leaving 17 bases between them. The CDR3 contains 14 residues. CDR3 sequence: CASSPLEQGAEQFF. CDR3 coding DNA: TGTGCCAGCAGTCCCCTCGAACAAGGCGCTGAGCAGTTCTTC.

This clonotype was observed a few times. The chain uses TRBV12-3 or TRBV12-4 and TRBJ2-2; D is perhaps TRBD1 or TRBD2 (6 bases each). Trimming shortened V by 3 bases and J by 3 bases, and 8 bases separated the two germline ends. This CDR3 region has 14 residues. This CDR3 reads CASSFGGHTGELFF. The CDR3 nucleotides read TGTGCCAGCAGTTTTGGGGGGCACACCGGGGAGCTGTTTTTT.

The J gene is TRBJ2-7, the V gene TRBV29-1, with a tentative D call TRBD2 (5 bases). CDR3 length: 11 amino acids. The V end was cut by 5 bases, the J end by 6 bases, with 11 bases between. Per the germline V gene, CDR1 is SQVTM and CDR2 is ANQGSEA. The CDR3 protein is CSVSLRGEQYF. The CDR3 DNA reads TGCAGCGTTAGTCTACGGGGCGAGCAGTACTTC.

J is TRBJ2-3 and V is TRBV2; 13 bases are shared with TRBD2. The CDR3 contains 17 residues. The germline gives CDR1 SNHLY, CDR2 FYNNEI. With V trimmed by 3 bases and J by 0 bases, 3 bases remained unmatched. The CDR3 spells CASSDGTSGTSTDTQYF. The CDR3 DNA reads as TGTGCCAGCAGTGACGGGACTAGCGGGACTAGCACAGATACGCAGTATTTT.

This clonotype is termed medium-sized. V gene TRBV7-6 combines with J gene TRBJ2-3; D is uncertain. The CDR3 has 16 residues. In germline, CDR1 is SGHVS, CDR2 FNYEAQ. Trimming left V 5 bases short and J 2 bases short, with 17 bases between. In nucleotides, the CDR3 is TGTGCCAGCAGCACTGACCAGTCCCGCCCCACAGATACGCAGTATTTT. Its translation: CASSTDQSRPTDTQYF.

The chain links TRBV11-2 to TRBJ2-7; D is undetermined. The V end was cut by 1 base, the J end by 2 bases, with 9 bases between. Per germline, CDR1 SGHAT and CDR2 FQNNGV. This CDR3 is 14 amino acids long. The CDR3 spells CASSLVQETYEQYF. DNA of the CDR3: TGTGCCAGCAGCTTAGTTCAGGAAACCTACGAGCAGTACTTC.